This T cell receptor beta chain originates from a study of shared clonotypes between healthy human individuals. For each subset, genomic DNA was distributed in equal portions over several immunoSEQ plates. Data came from immunoSEQ multiplex PCR; TCRdb stores just in-frame clones and leaves some out. This sample has millions of clones; 90% to 95% occur once, and the top ten carry 0.39%. Study-wide results and limits: It was observed that approximately 5% of naive CD4 clonotypes were shared across several donors. Generally, estimated richness proved larger in naive subsets than it did in memory subsets.

Trimming stripped 3 bases from V and 6 bases from J, with 7 bases between. The germline V gene encodes CDR1 LNHDA and CDR2 SQIVND (reference sequence). The CDR3 spans 12 residues. This clone came up once. Its target is unknown. Other DNA sequences in this sample translate to the same CDR3. The specimen was naive CD4+ T cells from PBMCs. The subset denotes: CD45RA+ positively selected. The sequence was collected from a man aged 18 to 30 in good health. Some clones in this sample may be carry-over from other donors' samples. The V call is TRBV19, the J call TRBJ2-3; D not certain. The CDR3 sequence: CASSIGLDTQYF. The CDR3 nucleotides read TGTGCCAGTAGTATTGGCCTTGATACGCAGTATTTT.